The rows below give T cell receptor beta chains drawn from one sample of a study of glioma-infiltrating T cells after dendritic cell vaccination. Clones were sequenced by immunoSEQ multiplex PCR, and TCRdb holds only the in-frame ones, with some missing. The table shows about 92,000 clones, with around 84% occurring only once. Sequenced material: blood, taken before dendritic cell vaccination. The receptors here all came from a human donor with glioblastoma. Each CDR3 is given with its conserved first and last residue. D genes are given only for firm matches. Some rows mark clone size as missing; the rest say once, few, many or name a class of expanded clone.

clone size,V gene,D gene,J gene,CDR3 length,CDR3 DNA,CDR3 protein
NA,TRBV6-6,TRBD2,TRBJ2-7,15,TGTGCCAGCGAGACCCGGGCGGGAGGGTCCTACGAGCAGTACTTC,CASETRAGGSYEQYF
NA,TRBV15,TRBD2,TRBJ2-1,16,TGTGCCACCAGCAGCCCACCTAGCGGGGGGGCTTCTGAGCAGTTCTTC,CATSSPPSGGASEQFF
NA,TRBV6-1,TRBD2,TRBJ2-5,15,TGTGCCACAAAGCGGGAGGGCCTCTCCCTCGAGACCCAGTACTTC,CATKREGLSLETQYF
once,TRBV10-3,TRBD2,TRBJ2-2,15,TGTGCCATCAAAGGGCTAGCGGGCGATACCGGGGAGCTGTTTTTT,CAIKGLAGDTGELFF
few,TRBV2,NA,TRBJ1-4,16,TGTGCCAGCAGTCCTTATCGGACAGAAAGTAATGAAAAACTGTTTTTT,CASSPYRTESNEKLFF
once,TRBV2,NA,TRBJ1-6,13,TGTGCCAGCAGTGGAAGACAGGATTCACCCCTCCACTTT,CASSGRQDSPLHF
NA,TRBV6-5,NA,TRBJ1-1,14,TGTGCCAGCAGTTATTCTAACGGAGCCCCTGAAGCTTTCTTT,CASSYSNGAPEAFF
NA,TRBV19,NA,TRBJ1-2,15,TGTGCCAGTAGCGACAGGAAACCACGGGGCTATGGCTACACCTTC,CASSDRKPRGYGYTF
NA,TRBV9,TRBD2,TRBJ2-7,16,TGTGCCAGCAGCGACCCGACTAGCGGGACTTCCTACGAGCAGTACTTC,CASSDPTSGTSYEQYF
once,TRBV7-2,NA,TRBJ2-7,14,TGTGCCAGCAGCTTAGGGGGTAGCGTGGCCGAGCAGTACTTC,CASSLGGSVAEQYF
NA,TRBV5-6,NA,TRBJ1-2,12,TGTGCCAGCAGCGCAGGGGACTATGGCTACACCTTC,CASSAGDYGYTF
NA,TRBV27,NA,TRBJ2-7,14,TGTGCCAGCAGCCTACAGGAGAGCTCCTACGAGCAGTACTTC,CASSLQESSYEQYF
NA,TRBV5-3,NA,TRBJ2-7,15,TGTGCCAGAAGCTTCAGGGTCCAGCGTGTTTACGAGCAGTACTTC,CARSFRVQRVYEQYF
few,TRBV4-2,NA,TRBJ2-3,16,TGTGCCAGCAGCCAAGTCGAAGGGGAGGGCACAGATACGCAGTATTTT,CASSQVEGEGTDTQYF
NA,TRBV4-1,TRBD1,TRBJ2-7,16,TGCGCCAGCAGCCCATACCGGGACAGCCCGTCCTACGAGCAGTACTTC,CASSPYRDSPSYEQYF
NA,TRBV19,TRBD2,TRBJ2-1,15,TGTGCCAGTAGTATTGCGGGAGCGACCTACAATGAGCAGTTCTTC,CASSIAGATYNEQFF
NA,TRBV7-9,TRBD1,TRBJ2-1,15,TGTGCCAGCAGCCTCTGGGACAGGGGCCACAATGAGCAGTTCTTC,CASSLWDRGHNEQFF
NA,TRBV30,TRBD1,TRBJ2-6,17,TGTGCCTGGAGTGTCGGCCAGGGGGCCTCTGGGGCCAACGTCCTGACTTTC,CAWSVGQGASGANVLTF
NA,TRBV7-2,NA,TRBJ1-1,16,TGTGCCAGCAGCCCCCCGACGGCCCCGGGGAGGACTGAAGCTTTCTTT,CASSPPTAPGRTEAFF
NA,TRBV6-6,NA,TRBJ2-3,14,TGTGCCAGCAGTACTCCCTGGCGGTCGGGTACGCAGTATTTT,CASSTPWRSGTQYF
few,TRBV30,NA,TRBJ2-7,15,TGTGCCTGGAAGTCTCTGGCTAGCGTATCCTACGAGCAGTACTTC,CAWKSLASVSYEQYF
few,TRBV6-5,NA,TRBJ2-1,15,TGTGCCAGCGCCGGAGGGTCCAACTCCTACAATGAGCAGTTCTTC,CASAGGSNSYNEQFF
NA,TRBV23-1,TRBD1,TRBJ2-7,13,TGCGCCAGCAGTCAGGGACAGTCCTACGAGCAGTACTTC,CASSQGQSYEQYF
NA,TRBV5-6,NA,TRBJ2-7,15,TGTGCCAGCAGCTTGACAGGCCGCGCTACCTACGAGCAGTACTTC,CASSLTGRATYEQYF
NA,TRBV5-6,NA,TRBJ1-2,15,TGTGCCAGCAGCCTCACGCAGGGGATTCCTCATGGCTACACCTTC,CASSLTQGIPHGYTF
NA,TRBV4-3,NA,TRBJ1-1,13,TGCGCCAGCAGCCAAGAGGTACTCACTGAAGCTTTCTTT,CASSQEVLTEAFF
NA,TRBV29-1,TRBD2,TRBJ2-1,15,TGCAGCGCCGGACTAGCGGGAGGGCCTGGCAATGAGCAGTTCTTC,CSAGLAGGPGNEQFF
few,TRBV4-3,NA,TRBJ1-4,18,TGCGCCAGCAGCCAAGATATATCCCGGGGGGGGGTTAGTGAAAAACTGTTTTTT,CASSQDISRGGVSEKLFF
NA,TRBV7-3,TRBD1,TRBJ2-1,14,TGTGCCAGCAGCCGAGGACAGGGGGAAGATGAGCAGTTCTTC,CASSRGQGEDEQFF
NA,TRBV7-2,NA,TRBJ2-7,14,TGTGCCAGCAGCTTAGAAGCAGGGCCCTACGAGCAGTACTTC,CASSLEAGPYEQYF
NA,TRBV7-2,TRBD2,TRBJ2-7,16,TGTGCCAGCAGCTCGTCACTAGCGGGAGTTTCCTACGAGCAGTACTTC,CASSSSLAGVSYEQYF
NA,TRBV29-1,TRBD1,TRBJ1-2,12,TGCAGCGTTGAAGCAGGGGGCTTGGGCTACACCTTC,CSVEAGGLGYTF
once,TRBV20-1,NA,TRBJ2-4,11,TGCAGTGCTAGGGAAAGGACAGTTCAGTACTTC,CSARERTVQYF
NA,TRBV27,NA,TRBJ2-2,15,TGTGCCAGCAGTTTTCGGGACTCCTCCACCGGGGAGCTGTTTTTT,CASSFRDSSTGELFF
NA,TRBV4-2,TRBD1,TRBJ2-5,15,TGTGCCAGCAGCCAAGGGGACAGGGGAACAGAGACCCAGTACTTC,CASSQGDRGTETQYF
NA,TRBV27,NA,TRBJ1-2,15,TGTGCCAGCAGTTTGTTAGCGGGAGCAATCAATGGCTACACCTTC,CASSLLAGAINGYTF